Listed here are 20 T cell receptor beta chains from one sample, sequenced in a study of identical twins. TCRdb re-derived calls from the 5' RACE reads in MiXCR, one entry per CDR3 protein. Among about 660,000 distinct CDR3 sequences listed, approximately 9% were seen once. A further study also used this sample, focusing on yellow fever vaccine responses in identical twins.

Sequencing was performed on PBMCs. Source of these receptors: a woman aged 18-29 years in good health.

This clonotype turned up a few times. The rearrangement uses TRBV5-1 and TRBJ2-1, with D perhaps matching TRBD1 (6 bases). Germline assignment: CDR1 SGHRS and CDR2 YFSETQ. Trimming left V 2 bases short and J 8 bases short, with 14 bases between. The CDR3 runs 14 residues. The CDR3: CASSLEGVFDEQFF. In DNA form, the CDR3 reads TGCGCCAGCAGCTTAGAGGGGGTGTTCGATGAGCAGTTCTTC.

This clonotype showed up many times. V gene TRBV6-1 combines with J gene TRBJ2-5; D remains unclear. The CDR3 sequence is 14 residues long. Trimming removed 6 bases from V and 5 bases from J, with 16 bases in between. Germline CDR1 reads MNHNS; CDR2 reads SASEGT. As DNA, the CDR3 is TGTGCCAGCAGCAGTTGGTCAGTCGTGGAGACCCAGTACTTC. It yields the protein CASSSWSVVETQYF.

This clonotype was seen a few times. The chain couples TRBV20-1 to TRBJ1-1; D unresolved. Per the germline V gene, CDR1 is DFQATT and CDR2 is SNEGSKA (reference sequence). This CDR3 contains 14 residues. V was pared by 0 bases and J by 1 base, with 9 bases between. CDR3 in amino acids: CSARDPRSNTEAFF. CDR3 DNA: TGCAGTGCTAGAGATCCACGGTCGAACACTGAAGCTTTCTTT.

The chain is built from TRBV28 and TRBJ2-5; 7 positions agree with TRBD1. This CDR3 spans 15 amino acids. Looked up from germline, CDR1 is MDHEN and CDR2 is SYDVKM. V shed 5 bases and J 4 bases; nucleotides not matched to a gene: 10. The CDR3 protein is CASSPPTGRAETQYF. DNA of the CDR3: TGTGCCAGCAGTCCGCCGACAGGGCGGGCAGAGACCCAGTACTTC.

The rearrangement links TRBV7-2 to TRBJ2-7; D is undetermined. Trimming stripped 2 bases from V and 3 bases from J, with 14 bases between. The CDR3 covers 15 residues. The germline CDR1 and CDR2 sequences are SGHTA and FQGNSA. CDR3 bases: TGTGCCAGCAGCTTATACAAGGACGGATTCTACGAGCAGTACTTC. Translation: CASSLYKDGFYEQYF.

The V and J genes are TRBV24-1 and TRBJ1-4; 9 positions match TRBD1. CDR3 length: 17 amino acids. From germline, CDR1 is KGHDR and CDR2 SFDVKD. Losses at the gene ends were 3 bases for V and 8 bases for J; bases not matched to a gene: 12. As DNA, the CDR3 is TGTGCCACCAGTGATCCTGCCCCGGGACAGGGTCGCGAAAAACTGTTTTTT. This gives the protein CATSDPAPGQGREKLFF.

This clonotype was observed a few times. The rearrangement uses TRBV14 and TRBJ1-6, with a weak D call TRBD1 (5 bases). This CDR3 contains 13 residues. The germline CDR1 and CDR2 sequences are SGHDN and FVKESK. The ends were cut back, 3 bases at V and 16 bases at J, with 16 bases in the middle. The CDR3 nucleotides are TGTGCCAGCAGCCATGATATACGACAGAGACTCCACTTT. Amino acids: CASSHDIRQRLHF.

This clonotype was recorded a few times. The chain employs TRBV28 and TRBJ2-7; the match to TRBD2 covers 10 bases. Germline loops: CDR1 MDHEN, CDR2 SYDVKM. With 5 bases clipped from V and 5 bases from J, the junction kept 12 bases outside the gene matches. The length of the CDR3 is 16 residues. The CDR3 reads CASSTPSAGGLDEQYF. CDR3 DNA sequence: TGTGCCAGCAGTACCCCCTCAGCGGGAGGGCTAGACGAGCAGTACTTC.

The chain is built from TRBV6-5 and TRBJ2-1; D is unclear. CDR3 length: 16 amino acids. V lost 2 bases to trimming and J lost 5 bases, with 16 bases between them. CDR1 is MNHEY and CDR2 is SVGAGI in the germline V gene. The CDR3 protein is CASSYEVGAVNNEQFF. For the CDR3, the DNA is TGTGCCAGCAGTTACGAAGTCGGAGCCGTGAACAATGAGCAGTTCTTC.

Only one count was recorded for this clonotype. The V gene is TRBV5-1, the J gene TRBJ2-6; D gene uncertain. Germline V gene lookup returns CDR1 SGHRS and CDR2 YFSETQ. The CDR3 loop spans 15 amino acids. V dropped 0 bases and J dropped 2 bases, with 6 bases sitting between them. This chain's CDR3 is CASSLERPGANVLTF. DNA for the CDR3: TGCGCCAGCAGCTTGGAAAGGCCTGGGGCCAACGTCCTGACTTTC.

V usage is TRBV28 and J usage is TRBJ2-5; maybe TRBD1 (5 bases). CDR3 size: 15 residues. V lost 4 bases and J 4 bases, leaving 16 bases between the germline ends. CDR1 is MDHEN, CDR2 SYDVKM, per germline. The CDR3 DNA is TGTGCCAGCAGTTCCGTCGGACAAACGGGAGAGACCCAGTACTTC. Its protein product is CASSSVGQTGETQYF.

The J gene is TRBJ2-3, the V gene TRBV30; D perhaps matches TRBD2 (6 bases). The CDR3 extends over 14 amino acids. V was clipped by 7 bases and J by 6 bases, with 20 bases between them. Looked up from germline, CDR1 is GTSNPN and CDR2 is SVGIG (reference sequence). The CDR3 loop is CALPGLGRVDTQYF. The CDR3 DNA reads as TGTGCCTTACCCGGCCTCGGGAGAGTGGATACGCAGTATTTT. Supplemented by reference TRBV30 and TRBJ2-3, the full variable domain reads SQTIHQWPATLVQPVGSPLSLECTVEGTSNPNLYWYRQAAGRGLQLLFYSVGIGQISSEVPQNLSASRPQDRQFILSSKKLLLSDSGFYLCALPGLGRVDTQYFGPGTRLTVL.

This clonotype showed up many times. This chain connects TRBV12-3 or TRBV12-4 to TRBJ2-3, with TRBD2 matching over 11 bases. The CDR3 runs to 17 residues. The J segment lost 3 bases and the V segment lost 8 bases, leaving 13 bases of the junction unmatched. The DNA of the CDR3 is TGTGCCAGCTCCCCCGATACTAGCGGGGGAGGTACAGATACGCAGTATTTT. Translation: CASSPDTSGGGTDTQYF.

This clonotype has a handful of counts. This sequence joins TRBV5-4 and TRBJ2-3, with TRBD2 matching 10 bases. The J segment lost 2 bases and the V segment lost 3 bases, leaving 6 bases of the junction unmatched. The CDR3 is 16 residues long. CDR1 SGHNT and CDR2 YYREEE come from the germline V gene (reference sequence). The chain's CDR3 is CASSSPTSGVTDTQYF. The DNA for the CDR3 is TGTGCCAGCAGCTCCCCCACTAGCGGGGTCACAGATACGCAGTATTTT. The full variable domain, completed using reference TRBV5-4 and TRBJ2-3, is ETGVTQSPTHLIKTRGQQVTLRCSSQSGHNTVSWYQQALGQGPQFIFQYYREEENGRGNFPPRFSGLQFPNYSSELNVNALELDDSALYLCASSSPTSGVTDTQYFGPGTRLTVL.

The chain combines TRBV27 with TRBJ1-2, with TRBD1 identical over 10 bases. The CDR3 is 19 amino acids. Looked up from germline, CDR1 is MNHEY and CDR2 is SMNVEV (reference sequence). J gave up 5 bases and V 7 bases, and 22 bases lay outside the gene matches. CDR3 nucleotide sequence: TGTGCCAGCACCCTGTGGTCTGGGCCTCAGGGACAGGGGAAGTATGGCTACACCTTC. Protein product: CASTLWSGPQGQGKYGYTF.

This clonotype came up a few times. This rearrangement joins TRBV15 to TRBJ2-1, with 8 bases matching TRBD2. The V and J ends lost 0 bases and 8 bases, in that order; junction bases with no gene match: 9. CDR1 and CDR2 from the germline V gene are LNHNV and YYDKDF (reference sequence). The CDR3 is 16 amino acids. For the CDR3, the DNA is TGTGCCACCAGCAGAGATGGGGCGGGAGGAATGGATGAGCAGTTCTTC. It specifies CATSRDGAGGMDEQFF.

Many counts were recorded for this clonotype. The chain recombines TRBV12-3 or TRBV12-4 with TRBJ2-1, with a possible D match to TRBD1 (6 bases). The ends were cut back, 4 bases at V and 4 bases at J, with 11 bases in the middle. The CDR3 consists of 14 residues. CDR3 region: CASSYRELYNEQFF. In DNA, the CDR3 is TGTGCCAGCAGTTACAGGGAATTATACAATGAGCAGTTCTTC.

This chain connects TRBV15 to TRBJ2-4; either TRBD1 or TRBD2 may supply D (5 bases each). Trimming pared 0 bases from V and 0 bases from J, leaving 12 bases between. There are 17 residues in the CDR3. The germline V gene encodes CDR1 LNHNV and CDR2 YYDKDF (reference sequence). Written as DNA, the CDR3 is TGTGCCACCAGCAGAGATTCCGGGACGATAGCCAAAAACATTCAGTACTTC. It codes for CATSRDSGTIAKNIQYF.

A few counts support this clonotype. The CDR3 is CASSGSRTASNEKLFF. CDR3 DNA sequence: TGTGCCAGCTCAGGCTCCCGGACGGCATCTAATGAAAAACTGTTTTTT. This chain joins TRBV18 and TRBJ1-4; no definite D call. Trimming shortened V by 5 bases and J by 3 bases, and 16 bases separated the two germline ends. The CDR3 contains 16 residues. The germline CDR1 and CDR2 sequences are KGHSH and LQKENI.

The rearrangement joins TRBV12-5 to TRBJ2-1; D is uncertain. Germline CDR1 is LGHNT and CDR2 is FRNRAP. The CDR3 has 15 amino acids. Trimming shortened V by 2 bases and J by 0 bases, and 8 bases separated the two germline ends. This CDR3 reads CASGLKGISYNEQFF. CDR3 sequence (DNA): TGTGCTAGTGGTTTGAAAGGGATCTCCTACAATGAGCAGTTCTTC. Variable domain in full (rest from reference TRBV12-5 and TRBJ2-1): DARVTQTPRHKVTEMGQEVTMRCQPILGHNTVFWYRQTMMQGLELLAYFRNRAPLDDSGMPKDRFSAEMPDATLATLKIQPSEPRDSAVYFCASGLKGISYNEQFFGPGTRLTVL.